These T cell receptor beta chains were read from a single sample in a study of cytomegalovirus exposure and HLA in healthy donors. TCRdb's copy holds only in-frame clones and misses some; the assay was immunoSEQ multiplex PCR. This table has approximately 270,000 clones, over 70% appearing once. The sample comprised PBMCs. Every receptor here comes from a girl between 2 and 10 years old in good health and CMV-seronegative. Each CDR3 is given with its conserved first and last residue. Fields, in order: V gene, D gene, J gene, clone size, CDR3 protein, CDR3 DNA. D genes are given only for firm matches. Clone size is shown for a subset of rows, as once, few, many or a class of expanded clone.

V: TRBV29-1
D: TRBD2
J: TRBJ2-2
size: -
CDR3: CSATASGGQFANTGELFF
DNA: TGCAGCGCAACAGCTAGCGGGGGCCAGTTCGCGAACACCGGGGAGCTGTTTTTT

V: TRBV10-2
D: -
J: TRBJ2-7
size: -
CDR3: CASSESKGKRYEQYF
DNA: TGCGCCAGCAGTGAGTCGAAGGGGAAGAGGTACGAGCAGTACTTC

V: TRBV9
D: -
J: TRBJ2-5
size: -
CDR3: CASSVGSLQETQYF
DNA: TGTGCCAGCAGCGTAGGATCACTACAAGAGACCCAGTACTTC

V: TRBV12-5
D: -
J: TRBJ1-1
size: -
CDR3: CASGPHGRGEAFF
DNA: TGTGCTAGTGGTCCCCACGGGCGGGGTGAAGCTTTCTTT

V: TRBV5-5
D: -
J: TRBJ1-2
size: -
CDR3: CASSSSWSDYGYTF
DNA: TGTGCCAGCAGCTCGAGCTGGTCGGACTATGGCTACACCTTC

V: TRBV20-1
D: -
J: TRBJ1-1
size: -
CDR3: CNPTLNTEAFF
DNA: TGCAACCCGACACTGAACACTGAAGCTTTCTTT

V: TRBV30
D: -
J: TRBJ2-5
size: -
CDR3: CAWSVHETQYF
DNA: TGTGCCTGGAGTGTACACGAGACCCAGTACTTC

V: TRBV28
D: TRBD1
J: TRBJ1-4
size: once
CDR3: CASSFNGGDRGFDREKLFF
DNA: TGTGCCAGCAGTTTTAATGGGGGGGACAGGGGTTTCGACCGCGAAAAACTGTTTTTT

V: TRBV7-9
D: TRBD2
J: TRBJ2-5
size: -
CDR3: CASSLRTSGSLETQYF
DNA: TGTGCCAGCAGCTTACGGACTAGCGGGAGCCTGGAGACCCAGTACTTC

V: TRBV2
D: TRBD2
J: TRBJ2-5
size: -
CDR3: CASRMIAGGVQETQYF
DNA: TGTGCCAGCAGGATGATAGCGGGAGGTGTTCAAGAGACCCAGTACTTC